Sequencing of this T cell receptor (beta chain) was carried out in a study of graft-versus-host responses after intestinal transplantation. This clone ranks as medium-sized. Data came from immunoSEQ multiplex PCR; TCRdb stores just in-frame clones and leaves some out. This sample yields roughly 7,800 clones, of which approximately 31% are seen a single time; approximately 5.1% belongs to the top ten. This material consisted of alloreactive CD4+ T cells from a mixed lymphocyte reaction culture, taken before intestinal transplant. The sample's subset: CFSE-low proliferating T cells sorted from roughly 6-day pre-transplant mixed lymphocyte reaction (GvH or HvG direction). This sequence was found in a human patient who received an intestinal transplant.

This CDR3 reads CASSLGRWGSGDPNTQYF. The DNA for the CDR3 is TGCGCCAGCAGCTTGGGGCGATGGGGGAGCGGGGATCCGAATACGCAGTATTTT. The chain couples TRBV5-1 to TRBJ2-3; 7 bases agree with TRBD2. The CDR3 length is 18 residues. The germline V gene encodes CDR1 SGHRS and CDR2 YFSETQ. V lost 0 bases, J lost 7 bases, and 17 bases stayed unmatched.